Listed here are 21 T cell receptor beta chains from one sample, sequenced in a study of T cell responses to AZD1222 COVID-19 vaccine. This table comes from immunoSEQ multiplex PCR, and its TCRdb copy is limited to in-frame clones, with some not included. The sample records 95,000 to 100,000 clones, 90% being singletons. The sample here was peripheral blood, taken on day 0 of AZD1222 vaccination. These receptors all stem from an adult in good health.

The chain joins TRBV6-5 to TRBJ1-2; D is possibly TRBD1 (5 bases). The CDR3 covers 13 residues. V lost 2 bases and J 5 bases, leaving 9 bases between the germline ends. Germline assignment: CDR1 MNHEY and CDR2 SVGAGI. The CDR3 DNA follows: TGTGCCAGCAGTTACGGGGGAGGGTATGGCTACACCTTC. This codes for CASSYGGGYGYTF.

The chain has TRBV2 and TRBJ2-4; 11 positions match TRBD1. CDR3 length equals 13 residues. Losses at the gene ends were 6 bases for V and 8 bases for J; bases not matched to a gene: 3. Germline V CDR1 and CDR2: SNHLY, FYNNEI. Here the CDR3 reads CASRMGQGDIQYF. CDR3 sequence (DNA): TGTGCCAGCAGGATGGGACAGGGGGACATTCAGTACTTC.

J is TRBJ2-7 and V is TRBV19; the D gene is possibly TRBD1 (6 bases). V lost 4 bases and J 5 bases, leaving 15 bases between the germline ends. CDR3 size: 14 residues. CDR1 is LNHDA and CDR2 is SQIVND in the germline V gene (reference sequence). The CDR3 reads CASSTTAEGDEQYF. The CDR3 DNA reads TGTGCCAGTAGTACCACCGCCGAGGGGGACGAGCAGTACTTC.

The chain links TRBV5-1 to TRBJ1-2; D might be TRBD1 (6 bases). V gave up 4 bases and J gave up 4 bases, with 14 bases separating them. The CDR3 loop spans 14 amino acids. The germline gives CDR1 SGHRS, CDR2 YFSETQ. CDR3 coding DNA: TGCGCCAGCAGCGCAGACAGGACTGTCTATGGCTACACCTTC. Translation gives CASSADRTVYGYTF.

The sample holds one count of this clone. The chain couples TRBV28 to TRBJ2-7; no reliable D call. The CDR3 is made up of 14 amino acids. With 6 bases removed from V and 1 base from J, the gap between germline ends came to 13 bases. Germline V lookup: CDR1 MDHEN, CDR2 SYDVKM. CDR3: CASSEDGPSYEQYF. CDR3 in DNA: TGTGCCAGCAGCGAGGACGGGCCATCCTACGAGCAGTACTTC.

Here the CDR3 DNA reads TGTGCCAGCAGCCAATACGGACAGGGGCCAGATACGCAGTATTTT. It translates to CASSQYGQGPDTQYF. This chain links TRBV4-2 with TRBJ2-3, with 9 positions matching TRBD1. There are 15 residues in the CDR3. CDR1 is LGHNA and CDR2 is YNFKEQ in the germline V gene. With V trimmed by 2 bases and J by 4 bases, 4 bases remained unmatched.

The rearrangement links TRBV15 to TRBJ1-1; tentatively, D is TRBD1 (6 bases). Trimming took off 1 base at V and 1 base at J, with 7 bases between the two ends. This CDR3 is 14 amino acids long. Germline V CDR1 and CDR2: LNHNV, YYDKDF (reference sequence). The CDR3 bases are TGTGCCACCAGCAGAGCCAGGGGGAACACTGAAGCTTTCTTT. It translates to CATSRARGNTEAFF.

This rearrangement joins TRBV19 to TRBJ2-2, with TRBD2 matching 10 bases. Germline CDR1 and CDR2: LNHDA and SQIVND (reference sequence). CDR3 size: 16 residues. V dropped 6 bases and J dropped 3; count of bases not matched to a gene: 7. The CDR3 DNA reads TGTGCCAGTAGGAGGGCTAGCGGGGGTGACACCGGGGAGCTGTTTTTT. Amino acids: CASRRASGGDTGELFF.

In its sample, this clone was seen a few times. This same CDR3 is encoded by further DNA sequences in the sample. CDR3 nucleotide sequence: TGTGCCAGCAGCGTAGACCCCTCTGGAAACACCATATATTTT. Encoded protein: CASSVDPSGNTIYF. This chain connects TRBV9 to TRBJ1-3; D is unresolved. CDR3 length equals 14 residues. Between the trimmed V and J ends, which lost 0 bases and 0 bases, there was a span of 4 bases. Looked up from germline, CDR1 is SGDLS and CDR2 is YYNGEE.

The chain carries TRBV11-2 and TRBJ1-6; 8 bases fit TRBD1. Losses at the gene ends were 1 base for V and 6 bases for J; bases not matched to a gene: 2. This CDR3 is 15 amino acids long. CDR1 SGHAT and CDR2 FQNNGV come from the germline V gene. CDR3 amino acids: CASSLATGGNSPLHF. The CDR3 region has the DNA TGTGCCAGCAGCTTAGCAACAGGGGGTAATTCACCCCTCCACTTT.

V and J are TRBV9 and TRBJ1-6, with no clear D. The germline gives CDR1 SGDLS, CDR2 YYNGEE. The ends were cut back, 2 bases at V and 1 base at J, with 7 bases in the middle. The CDR3 runs 15 residues. The CDR3 DNA reads TGTGCCAGCAGCGTTGGGGTATCCTATAATTCACCCCTCCACTTT. This encodes CASSVGVSYNSPLHF.

The V and J genes are TRBV27 and TRBJ2-3; D gene unclear. The CDR3 is 13 residues long. Trimming pared 3 bases from V and 0 bases from J, leaving 4 bases between. Germline CDR1 is MNHEY and CDR2 is SMNVEV (reference sequence). This CDR3 reads CASSFLSTDTQYF. In DNA form, the CDR3 reads TGTGCCAGCAGTTTTTTAAGCACAGATACGCAGTATTTT.

The chain employs TRBV30 and TRBJ2-7; D unresolved. V lost 3 bases and J 3 bases, leaving 6 bases between the germline ends. CDR3 size: 11 residues. CDR1 GTSNPN and CDR2 SVGIG come from the germline V gene (reference sequence). The CDR3 DNA sequence: TGTGCCTGGAGGTCCTACTACGAGCAGTACTTC. Translation: CAWRSYYEQYF.

The rearrangement uses TRBV2 and TRBJ1-1; TRBD1 matches at 7 bases. V shed 8 bases and J 1 base; nucleotides not matched to a gene: 7. This CDR3 comprises 14 residues. CDR1 and CDR2 (germline): SNHLY, FYNNEI. As DNA, the CDR3 is TGTGCCAGCTCACAACAGGGGCCGAACACTGAAGCTTTCTTT. Translation: CASSQQGPNTEAFF.

This clone turned up a few times. The CDR3 protein is CASSDGTNTEAFF. The CDR3 coding sequence is TGTGCCAGCAGTGACGGGACGAACACTGAAGCTTTCTTT. The chain carries TRBV6-4 and TRBJ1-1; the D gene is possibly TRBD1 (5 bases). The CDR3 has 13 amino acids. V dropped 2 bases and J dropped 1 base, with 5 bases sitting between them. CDR1 MRHNA and CDR2 SNTAGT come from the germline V gene.

The CDR3 region is CASSSHMPGQGGSNEKLFF. In nucleotides, the CDR3 is TGTGCCAGCAGCTCCCACATGCCGGGACAGGGGGGAAGTAATGAAAAACTGTTTTTT. The chain recombines TRBV7-9 with TRBJ1-4, with TRBD1 matching 11 bases. This CDR3 region has 19 residues. Germline CDR1 reads SEHNR; CDR2 reads FQNEAQ (reference sequence). With 4 bases clipped from V and 4 bases from J, the junction kept 14 bases outside the gene matches.

This clone was seen a few times. This chain links TRBV5-1 with TRBJ2-3; 8 nucleotides line up with TRBD1. The trim removed 5 bases at V and 5 bases at J, leaving 7 bases unmatched. The CDR3 runs to 14 residues. Germline V gene data show CDR1 as SGHRS and CDR2 as YFSETQ. CDR3 DNA sequence: TGCGCCAGCAGGCAGGGGGCTATTGAAGATACGCAGTATTTT. This gives the protein CASRQGAIEDTQYF. Together with reference TRBV5-1 and TRBJ2-3, the CDR3 gives the full variable domain: KAGVTQTPRYLIKTRGQQVTLSCSPISGHRSVSWYQQTPGQGLQFLFEYFSETQRNKGNFPGRFSGRQFSNSRSEMNVSTLELGDSALYLCASRQGAIEDTQYFGPGTRLTVL.

The J gene is TRBJ2-1, the V gene TRBV24-1; D is possibly TRBD1 or TRBD2 (5 bases each). The CDR3 is 17 residues long. CDR1 and CDR2 from the germline V gene are KGHDR and SFDVKD. V lost 1 base and J 0 bases, leaving 12 bases between the germline ends. The CDR3 bases are TGTGCCACCAGTGATTTAGAGGGGTCACCCTCCTACAATGAGCAGTTCTTC. Residues: CATSDLEGSPSYNEQFF.

The chain carries TRBV2 and TRBJ1-5; D uncertain. Germline loops: CDR1 SNHLY, CDR2 FYNNEI. V lost 3 bases, J lost 0 bases, and 6 bases lay in between. CDR3 length: 14 residues. The DNA of the CDR3 is TGTGCCAGCAGTGACAGCCATAGCAATCAGCCCCAGCATTTT. Amino acids: CASSDSHSNQPQHF.

The J gene is TRBJ2-5, the V gene TRBV28, with TRBD2 matching 8 bases. The J segment lost 7 bases and the V segment lost 3 bases, leaving 10 bases of the junction unmatched. CDR1 and CDR2 from the germline V gene are MDHEN and SYDVKM. The CDR3 consists of 15 residues. CDR3 nucleotide sequence: TGTGCCAGCAGTTTTGGGACTAGGCGCTTTAGGACCCAGTACTTC. Protein sequence: CASSFGTRRFRTQYF.

This chain uses TRBV14 with TRBJ1-6; maybe TRBD1 (5 bases). Germline V gene sequence: CDR1 SGHDN, CDR2 FVKESK. V lost 4 bases, J lost 10 bases, and 17 bases lay in between. The CDR3 length is 15 residues. CDR3: CASSPRQSLGSPLHF. CDR3 coding DNA: TGTGCCAGCAGCCCGCGACAGTCCCTTGGGTCACCCCTCCACTTT.